In its sample, the clone carrying this T cell receptor (beta chain) was seen once. Its cognate antigen is unknown. This sample was taken from a study of shared clonotypes between healthy human individuals. The wider study: The study enrolled a couple of women and three men aged 18 to 49. Each donor's CD4 naive and CD4 memory cells filled three plates apiece, CD8 naive two, and CD8 memory one.

The V end lost 3 bases, the J end lost 5 bases, and 13 bases lay between the germline ends. The CDR3 contains 14 residues. Germline CDR1 reads SEHNR; CDR2 reads FQNEAQ (reference sequence). The naive CD8 subset, CD45RO-negative cells positively selected for CCR7, excluded terminally differentiated effector memory CD45RA+ cells. Only in-frame clones appear in the TCRdb table, and some are missing; sequencing was by immunoSEQ multiplex PCR. The data contain around 2,100,000 clones, about 95% of them seen just once; the ten biggest clones take up more than 0.9%. Study conclusions and caveats: When naive CD4 clonotypes were compared across a few donors, approximately 4.9% were shared. Generation probabilities of non-shared clonotypes were lower (relative to those shared by all four donors).

The chain joins TRBV7-9 to TRBJ1-1, with D unresolved. Material: naive CD8+ T cells sorted from blood. This clonotype was obtained from a young man in good health. The CDR3 protein is CASSFGGGETEAFF. In DNA, the CDR3 is TGTGCCAGCAGCTTTGGAGGTGGGGAGACTGAAGCTTTCTTT.